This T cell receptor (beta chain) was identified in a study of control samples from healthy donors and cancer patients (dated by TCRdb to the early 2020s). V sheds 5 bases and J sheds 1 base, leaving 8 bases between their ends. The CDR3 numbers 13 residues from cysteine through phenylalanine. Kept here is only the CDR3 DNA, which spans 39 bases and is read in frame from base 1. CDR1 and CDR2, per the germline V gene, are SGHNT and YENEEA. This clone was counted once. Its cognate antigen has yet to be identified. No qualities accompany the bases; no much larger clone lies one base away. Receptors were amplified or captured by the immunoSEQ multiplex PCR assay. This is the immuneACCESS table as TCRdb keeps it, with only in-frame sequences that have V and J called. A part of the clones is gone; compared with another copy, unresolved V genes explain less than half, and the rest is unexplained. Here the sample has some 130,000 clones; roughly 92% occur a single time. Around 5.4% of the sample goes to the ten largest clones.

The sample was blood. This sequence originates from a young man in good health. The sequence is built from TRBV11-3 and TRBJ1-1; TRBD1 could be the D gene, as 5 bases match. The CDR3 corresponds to CASSGTANTEAFF. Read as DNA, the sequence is TGTGCCAGCAGCGGGACGGCGAACACTGAAGCTTTCTTT.